This T cell receptor (beta chain) is from a study of blood T cell repertoires in COVID-19. Study-wide context: Acute and convalescent COVID-19 specimens originated in the United States, Italy and Spain. The analysed material was cDNA or gDNA that came from T cells, B-cell-depleted T cells, or PBMCs.

The method was immunoSEQ multiplex PCR; TCRdb's version includes in-frame clones alone and lacks a portion of them. This table holds around 250,000 clones, roughly 89% found once. The V end lost 7 bases, the J end lost 4 bases, and 19 bases lay between the germline ends. From germline, CDR1 is LGHDT and CDR2 YNNKEL (reference sequence). The CDR3 extends over 15 amino acids. The sequenced material came from peripheral blood. The rearrangement uses TRBV3-1 (or the pseudogene TRBV3-2) and TRBJ2-5; D is perhaps TRBD1 (6 bases). The clonotype comes from a woman aged 55 to 70 with COVID-19, enrolled during active disease. CDR3 amino acids: CASTTGYSQGETQYF. The CDR3 DNA sequence: TGTGCCAGCACCACAGGGTATTCCCAGGGAGAGACCCAGTACTTC.